These 4 T cell receptor beta chains came from one sample sequenced in a study of monozygotic twins with inflammatory bowel disease (dated by TCRdb to the late 2010s). Library prep was done by 5' RACE. The reads were generated on an Illumina HiSeq 2500. After TCRdb reprocessed the reads, each CDR3 protein sequence was kept as one row, without DNA. The record for this sample contains about 450,000 distinct CDR3 sequences. The biggest ten clones account for around 2.4% of the sample. Sequenced sample: blood. The origin of the receptors is a human donor with ulcerative colitis or Crohn's disease, or a healthy co-twin of an affected twin (not recorded which).

The chain employs TRBV7-2 and TRBJ2-2. Per germline, CDR1 SGHTA and CDR2 FQGNSA. This CDR3 spans 14 amino acids. CDR3 sequence reads: CASSRQANTGELFF. Full variable domain (rest looked up from reference TRBV7-2 and TRBJ2-2): GAGVSQSPSNKVTEKGKDVELRCDPISGHTALYWYRQSLGQGLEFLIYFQGNSAPDKSGLPSDRFSAERTGGSVSTLTIQRTQQEDSAVYLCASSRQANTGELFFGEGSRLTVL.

This chain uses TRBV7-8 with TRBJ1-1; TCRdb outputs TRBD1, but without DNA this stays unchecked. Per the germline V gene, CDR1 is SGHVS and CDR2 is FQNEAQ. The CDR3 is 16 amino acids. CDR3 region: CASSLLTGHGNTEAFF.

This chain joins TRBV4-2 and TRBJ2-2; TCRdb selects TRBD1, and the lack of DNA leaves this call unchecked. There are 17 residues in the CDR3. The germline V gene has CDR1 LGHNA and CDR2 YNFKEQ. This chain's CDR3 is CASSLLTGTGNTGELFF.

The chain couples TRBV12-3 or TRBV12-4 to TRBJ2-3; no DNA is available, so the TRBD2 call from TCRdb remains unchecked. The CDR3 extends over 15 amino acids. CDR3 amino acids: CASSFRDSHTDTQYF.